This is a list of T cell receptor beta chains from one sample in a study of blood T cell repertoires in COVID-19. The data were produced by immunoSEQ multiplex PCR, yet TCRdb's version contains in-frame clones alone and is incomplete. In the table there are 280,000 or so clones, more than 75% of which are singletons. The sequenced sample was peripheral blood. These receptors originate from a woman in her 30s who had recovered from COVID-19. Both conserved end residues are part of each CDR3. D genes are given only for firm matches.

J gene: TRBJ2-1; V gene: TRBV7-2; D gene: NA; CDR3 protein: CASSSMRGAGQYNEQFF
J gene: TRBJ2-2; V gene: TRBV6-4; D gene: TRBD1; CDR3 protein: CASSSGQGSTGELFF
J gene: TRBJ1-3; V gene: TRBV28; D gene: NA; CDR3 protein: CASTPPGRTGNTIYF
J gene: TRBJ1-2; V gene: TRBV6-5; D gene: NA; CDR3 protein: CARNRADGYTF
J gene: TRBJ1-2; V gene: TRBV18; D gene: TRBD1; CDR3 protein: CASSPGQKTGYTF
J gene: TRBJ2-3; V gene: TRBV6-1; D gene: NA; CDR3 protein: CASSALRERSRTDTQYF
J gene: TRBJ1-1; V gene: TRBV12-3/TRBV12-4; D gene: TRBD1; CDR3 protein: CASSVGQSGGAFF
J gene: TRBJ2-3; V gene: TRBV7-8; D gene: NA; CDR3 protein: CASSQAGDTQYF
J gene: TRBJ1-5; V gene: TRBV30; D gene: NA; CDR3 protein: CAWSGTVSNQPQHF
J gene: TRBJ2-7; V gene: TRBV4-1; D gene: TRBD2; CDR3 protein: CASSQDPSGDYEQYF
J gene: TRBJ2-1; V gene: TRBV18; D gene: TRBD1; CDR3 protein: CASSPRDRGPDNEQFF
J gene: TRBJ1-5; V gene: TRBV5-4; D gene: TRBD1; CDR3 protein: CASSQDRASPPQHF
J gene: TRBJ2-1; V gene: TRBV20-1; D gene: TRBD2; CDR3 protein: CSASSGGRKDEQFF
J gene: TRBJ2-4; V gene: TRBV5-6; D gene: NA; CDR3 protein: CASSLEQGVVIQYF
J gene: TRBJ1-5; V gene: TRBV19; D gene: TRBD1; CDR3 protein: CASSITGDYSNQPQHF
J gene: TRBJ2-5; V gene: TRBV6-2/TRBV6-3; D gene: NA; CDR3 protein: CASSRQGTPKPQTQYF
J gene: TRBJ1-1; V gene: TRBV15; D gene: TRBD1; CDR3 protein: CATSRGTGGVKRTEAFF
J gene: TRBJ2-1; V gene: TRBV7-2; D gene: NA; CDR3 protein: CASSSRGEQFF
J gene: TRBJ1-3; V gene: TRBV11-2; D gene: TRBD1; CDR3 protein: CASSPGTGSGNTIYF
J gene: TRBJ1-6; V gene: TRBV14; D gene: NA; CDR3 protein: CASSQVGGGGSPLHF
J gene: TRBJ1-5; V gene: TRBV19; D gene: NA; CDR3 protein: CASKGQTSNQPQHF
J gene: TRBJ1-5; V gene: TRBV6-5; D gene: NA; CDR3 protein: CASRRTDNQPQHF
J gene: TRBJ2-1; V gene: TRBV27; D gene: TRBD2; CDR3 protein: CASSPLGGESYNEQFF
J gene: TRBJ2-7; V gene: TRBV6-5; D gene: NA; CDR3 protein: CASSSLRDSSYEQYF
J gene: TRBJ2-5; V gene: TRBV19; D gene: NA; CDR3 protein: CASSMREWGTQYF
J gene: TRBJ2-2; V gene: TRBV5-1; D gene: TRBD2; CDR3 protein: CASSLEVVLAGGNTGELFF
J gene: TRBJ2-3; V gene: TRBV28; D gene: NA; CDR3 protein: CASSFVLGSKAGSTDTQYF
J gene: TRBJ2-1; V gene: TRBV7-6; D gene: TRBD2; CDR3 protein: CASSFFTSGAYNEQFF
J gene: TRBJ2-7; V gene: TRBV5-1; D gene: TRBD1; CDR3 protein: CASSLVAGQVNYEQYF